Here is one T cell receptor beta chain with its context. Its antigen remains unidentified. This entry is derived from a study of cytomegalovirus exposure and HLA in healthy donors. This CDR3 comprises 15 residues. CDR1 is SGHVS, CDR2 FQNEAQ, per germline. The ends lost 10 bases at V and 2 bases at J; junction bases unmatched: 8. Use of 60 Vbeta and 13 Jbeta primers characterized the PCR. Profiling relied on immunoSEQ multiplex PCR, and the TCRdb table lists in-frame clones only, not all of them. Of 200,000 to 250,000 clones detected, around 80% appear once; the ten largest clones hold roughly 2.5%. General study results and limits: A later analysis linked a missense DCLRE1C variant to TCR beta V- and J-gene trimming.

Sequencing was performed on PBMCs. The origin of this receptor is an older woman in good health and CMV-seropositive. The chain employs TRBV7-8 and TRBJ2-1; 10 positions agree with TRBD2. The CDR3 loop reads CATKRGGGTYNEQFF. CDR3 DNA: TGTGCCACCAAGCGGGGGGGCGGTACCTACAATGAGCAGTTCTTC.